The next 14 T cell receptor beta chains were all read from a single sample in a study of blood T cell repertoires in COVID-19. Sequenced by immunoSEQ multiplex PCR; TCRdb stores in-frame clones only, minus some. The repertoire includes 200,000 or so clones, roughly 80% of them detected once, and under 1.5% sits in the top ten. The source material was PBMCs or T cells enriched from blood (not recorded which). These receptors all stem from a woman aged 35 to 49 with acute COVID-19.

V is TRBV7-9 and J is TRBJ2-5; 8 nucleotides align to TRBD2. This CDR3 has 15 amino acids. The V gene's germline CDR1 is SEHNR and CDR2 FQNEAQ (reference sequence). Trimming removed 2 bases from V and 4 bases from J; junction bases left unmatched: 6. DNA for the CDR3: TGTGCCAGCAGCTTATACGGGGGGGCCGGAGAGACCCAGTACTTC. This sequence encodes CASSLYGGAGETQYF. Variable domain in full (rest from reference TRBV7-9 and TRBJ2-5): DTGVSQNPRHKITKRGQNVTFRCDPISEHNRLYWYRQTLGQGPEFLTYFQNEAQLEKSRLLSDRFSAERPKGSFSTLEIQRTEQGDSAMYLCASSLYGGAGETQYFGPGTRLLVL.

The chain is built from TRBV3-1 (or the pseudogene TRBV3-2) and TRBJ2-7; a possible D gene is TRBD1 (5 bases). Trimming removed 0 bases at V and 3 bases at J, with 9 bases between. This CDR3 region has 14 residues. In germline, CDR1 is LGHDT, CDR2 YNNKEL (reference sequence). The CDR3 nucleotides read TGTGCCAGCAGCCAAGATCGACAGTTCTACGAGCAGTACTTC. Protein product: CASSQDRQFYEQYF.

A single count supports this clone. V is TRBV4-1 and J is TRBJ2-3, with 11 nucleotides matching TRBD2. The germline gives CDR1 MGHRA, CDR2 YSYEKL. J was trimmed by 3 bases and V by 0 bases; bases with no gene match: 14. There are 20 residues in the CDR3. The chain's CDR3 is CASSQDSGLAVYLGTDTQYF. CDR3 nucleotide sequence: TGCGCCAGCAGCCAAGATTCGGGACTAGCGGTCTACCTTGGGACAGATACGCAGTATTTT.

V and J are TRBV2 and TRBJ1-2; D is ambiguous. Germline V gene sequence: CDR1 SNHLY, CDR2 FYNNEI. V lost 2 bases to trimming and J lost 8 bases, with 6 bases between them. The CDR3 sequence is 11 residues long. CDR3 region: CASSEMRGYTF. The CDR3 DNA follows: TGTGCCAGCAGTGAAATGCGGGGCTACACCTTC. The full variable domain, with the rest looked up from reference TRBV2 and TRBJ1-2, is EPEVTQTPSHQVTQMGQEVILRCVPISNHLYFYWYRQILGQKVEFLVSFYNNEISEKSEIFDDQFSVERPDGSNFTLKIRSTKLEDSAMYFCASSEMRGYTFGSGTRLTVV.

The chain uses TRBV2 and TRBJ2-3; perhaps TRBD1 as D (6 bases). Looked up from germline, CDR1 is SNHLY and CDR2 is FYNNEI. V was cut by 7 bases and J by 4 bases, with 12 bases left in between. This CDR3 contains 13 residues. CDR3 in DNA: TGTGCCAGCACTCACCCAGGGGCAGATACGCAGTATTTT. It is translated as CASTHPGADTQYF. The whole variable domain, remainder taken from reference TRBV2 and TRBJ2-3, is EPEVTQTPSHQVTQMGQEVILRCVPISNHLYFYWYRQILGQKVEFLVSFYNNEISEKSEIFDDQFSVERPDGSNFTLKIRSTKLEDSAMYFCASTHPGADTQYFGPGTRLTVL.

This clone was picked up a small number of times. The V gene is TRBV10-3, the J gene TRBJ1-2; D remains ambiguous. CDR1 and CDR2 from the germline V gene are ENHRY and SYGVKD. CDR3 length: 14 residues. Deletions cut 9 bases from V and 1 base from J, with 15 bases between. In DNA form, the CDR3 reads TGTGCCATTGTAACCCGCGGGGTTAACTATGGCTACACCTTC. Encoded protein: CAIVTRGVNYGYTF.

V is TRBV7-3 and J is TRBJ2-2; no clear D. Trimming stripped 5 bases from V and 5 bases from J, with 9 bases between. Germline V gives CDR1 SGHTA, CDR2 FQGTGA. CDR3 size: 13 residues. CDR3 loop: CASSPVLTGELFF. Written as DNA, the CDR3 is TGTGCCAGCAGCCCCGTACTGACCGGGGAGCTGTTTTTT.

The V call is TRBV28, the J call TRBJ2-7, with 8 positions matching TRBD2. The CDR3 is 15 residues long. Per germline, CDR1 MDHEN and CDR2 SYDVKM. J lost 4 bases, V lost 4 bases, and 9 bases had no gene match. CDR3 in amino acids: CASSSGGGATYEQYF. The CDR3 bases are TGTGCCAGCAGTTCCGGGGGGGGCGCGACATACGAGCAGTACTTC. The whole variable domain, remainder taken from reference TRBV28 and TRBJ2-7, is DVKVTQSSRYLVKRTGEKVFLECVQDMDHENMFWYRQDPGLGLRLIYFSYDVKMKEKGDIPEGYSVSREKKERFSLILESASTNQTSMYLCASSSGGGATYEQYFGPGTRLTVT.

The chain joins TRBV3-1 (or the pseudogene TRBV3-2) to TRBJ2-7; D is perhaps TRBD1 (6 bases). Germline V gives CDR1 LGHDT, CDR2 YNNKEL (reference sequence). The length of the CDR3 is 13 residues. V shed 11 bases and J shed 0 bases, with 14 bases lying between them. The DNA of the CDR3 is TGTGCCTGCTCGAGACAGGACTCCTACGAGCAGTACTTC. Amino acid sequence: CACSRQDSYEQYF.

The CDR3 here is CASSQVPEGDYGYTF. DNA for the CDR3: TGCGCCAGCAGCCAGGTCCCGGAGGGTGACTATGGCTACACCTTC. The chain couples TRBV4-1 to TRBJ1-2; D is unclear. Germline V gene data show CDR1 as MGHRA and CDR2 as YSYEKL. V lost 3 bases to trimming and J lost 3 bases, with 14 bases between them. This CDR3 is built from 15 residues.

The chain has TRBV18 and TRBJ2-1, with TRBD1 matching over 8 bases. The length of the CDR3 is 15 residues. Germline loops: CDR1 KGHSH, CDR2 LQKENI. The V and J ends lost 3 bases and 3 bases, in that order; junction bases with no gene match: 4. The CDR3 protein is CASSPGQERYNEQFF. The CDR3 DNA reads TGTGCCAGCTCACCGGGACAGGAGCGCTACAATGAGCAGTTCTTC.

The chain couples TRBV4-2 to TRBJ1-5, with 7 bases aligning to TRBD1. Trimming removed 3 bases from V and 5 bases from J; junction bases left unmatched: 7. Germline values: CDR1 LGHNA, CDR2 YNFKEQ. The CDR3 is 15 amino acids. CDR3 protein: CASSQEQGNYQPQHF. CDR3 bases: TGTGCCAGCAGCCAGGAACAGGGGAATTATCAGCCCCAGCATTTT.

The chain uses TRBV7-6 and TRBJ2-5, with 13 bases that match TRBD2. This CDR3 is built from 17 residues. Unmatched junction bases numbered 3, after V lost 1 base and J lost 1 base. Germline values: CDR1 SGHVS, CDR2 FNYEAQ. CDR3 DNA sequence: TGTGCCAGCAGCTTAGTGACTAGCGGGGGGACCCAAGAGACCCAGTACTTC. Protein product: CASSLVTSGGTQETQYF. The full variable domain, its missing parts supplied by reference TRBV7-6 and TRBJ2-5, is GAGVSQSPRYKVTKRGQDVALRCDPISGHVSLYWYRQALGQGPEFLTYFNYEAQQDKSGLPNDRFSAERPEGSISTLTIQRTEQRDSAMYRCASSLVTSGGTQETQYFGPGTRLLVL.

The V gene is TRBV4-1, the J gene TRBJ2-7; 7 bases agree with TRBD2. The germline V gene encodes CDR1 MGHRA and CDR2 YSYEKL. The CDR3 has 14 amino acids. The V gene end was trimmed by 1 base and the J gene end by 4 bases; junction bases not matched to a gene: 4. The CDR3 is CASSQGTRGYEQYF. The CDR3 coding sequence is TGCGCCAGCAGCCAAGGGACTAGGGGTTACGAGCAGTACTTC.